This T cell receptor (beta chain) emerged from a study of CD8+ T cells in alopecia areata. Treatment noted: oral pan-JAK inhibitor, 5-10 mg twice daily. This clone was seen more than once but under ten times. Germline V gives CDR1 SGHRS, CDR2 YFSETQ. The CDR3 contains 17 residues. cDNA reverse transcribed from extracted RNA served as the sequencing template. The data were produced by immunoSEQ multiplex PCR, yet TCRdb's version contains in-frame clones alone and is incomplete. The data show about 100,000 clones, with 44% seen just once and roughly 18% held by the top ten. The sequences come from CD8+ T cells sorted from blood, collected at week 24, from a patient treated with tofacitinib. The rearrangement joins TRBV5-1 to TRBJ2-5; weak D call: TRBD2 (7 bases). The assigned J gene may be wrong: the sequence end matches TRBJ2-7 better. The TCR sequence derives from a human donor with alopecia areata. The CDR3 spells CASSLLRDSGGAYEQYF. DNA for the CDR3: TGCGCCAGCAGCTTGTTACGGGACTCGGGGGGCGCCTACGAGCAGTACTTC.